Below are 8 T cell receptor beta chains sequenced from a single sample in a study of resident and recirculating memory T cells in vitiligo. Profiling relied on immunoSEQ multiplex PCR, and the TCRdb table lists in-frame clones only, not all of them. The data show approximately 69,000 clones, with 80% to 95% seen just once and 4.9% held by the top ten. Specimen: blood. The receptors shown here come from a male donor with vitiligo.

The chain links TRBV14 to TRBJ2-2; a weak D match, TRBD1 (6 bases). The V gene lost 4 bases and the J gene lost 4 bases, with 10 bases spanning the gap. The CDR3 contains 14 residues. Per the germline V gene, CDR1 is SGHDN and CDR2 is FVKESK. The CDR3 is CASSPRRGTGELFF. The CDR3, as DNA: TGTGCCAGCAGCCCCCGCAGGGGCACCGGGGAGCTGTTTTTT. The full variable domain, in which reference TRBV14 and TRBJ2-2 provide the parts outside the CDR3, is EAGVTQFPSHSVIEKGQTVTLRCDPISGHDNLYWYRRVMGKEIKFLLHFVKESKQDESGMPNNRFLAERTGGTYSTLKVQPAELEDSGVYFCASSPRRGTGELFFGEGSRLTVL.

This sequence joins TRBV29-1 and TRBJ1-5, with D tentatively TRBD1 (5 bases). This CDR3 spans 13 amino acids. The germline V gene encodes CDR1 SQVTM and CDR2 ANQGSEA. V dropped 5 bases and J dropped 3 bases, with 11 bases sitting between them. CDR3 amino acids: CSVLWDSNQPQHF. DNA of the CDR3: TGCAGCGTTTTGTGGGACTCCAATCAGCCCCAGCATTTT.

The rearrangement links TRBV30 to TRBJ1-4, with 8 bases fitting TRBD1. The CDR3 totals 15 residues. The V gene's germline CDR1 is GTSNPN and CDR2 SVGIG (reference sequence). After removal of 4 bases from V and 7 bases from J, the junction contained 11 bases not matched to a gene. CDR3 protein: CAWNPDRARAEKLFF. In DNA, the CDR3 is TGTGCCTGGAACCCGGACAGGGCAAGGGCTGAAAAACTGTTTTTT. Drawing the rest from reference TRBV30 and TRBJ1-4, the complete variable domain is SQTIHQWPATLVQPVGSPLSLECTVEGTSNPNLYWYRQAAGRGLQLLFYSVGIGQISSEVPQNLSASRPQDRQFILSSKKLLLSDSGFYLCAWNPDRARAEKLFFGSGTQLSVL.

The V call is TRBV4-1, the J call TRBJ2-1; 7 positions agree with TRBD2. In germline, CDR1 is MGHRA, CDR2 YSYEKL. The CDR3 has 15 residues. The V and J ends lost 3 bases and 4 bases, in that order; junction bases with no gene match: 6. The CDR3 coding sequence is TGCGCCAGCAGCCAGCCTAGCGGAGCTTACAATGAGCAGTTCTTC. This encodes CASSQPSGAYNEQFF.

The chain links TRBV13 to TRBJ2-5; 9 bases fit TRBD1. V gave up 6 bases and J gave up 4 bases; unmatched junction bases: 6. This CDR3 is 14 amino acids long. Germline V gene data show CDR1 as PRHDT and CDR2 as FYEKMQ (reference sequence). The CDR3 sequence is CASSDDRGRETQYF. CDR3 nucleotides: TGTGCCAGCAGTGATGACAGGGGGAGAGAGACCCAGTACTTC.

The rearrangement uses TRBV5-4 and TRBJ2-2; TRBD2 matches at 7 bases. V lost 4 bases, J lost 5 bases, and 8 bases stayed unmatched. The CDR3 spans 15 residues. Germline V lookup: CDR1 SGHNT, CDR2 YYREEE (reference sequence). As DNA, the CDR3 is TGTGCCAGCAGCGAACCCCTGCGGGGGACCGGGGAGCTGTTTTTT. Translation: CASSEPLRGTGELFF.

V is TRBV28 and J is TRBJ2-7; 7 bases align to TRBD1. V dropped 8 bases and J dropped 4; count of bases not matched to a gene: 11. This CDR3 has 14 amino acids. The germline CDR1 and CDR2 sequences are MDHEN and SYDVKM. CDR3 protein: CASHRGGAGYEQYF. In DNA form, the CDR3 reads TGTGCCAGCCACCGAGGGGGCGCAGGGTACGAGCAGTACTTC.

The V call is TRBV6-5, the J call TRBJ1-5; 8 bases are a match to TRBD1. J lost 2 bases, V lost 4 bases, and 7 bases had no gene match. Germline V gives CDR1 MNHEY, CDR2 SVGAGI. This CDR3 spans 16 amino acids. The CDR3 nucleotides read TGTGCCAGCAGTTCCGGGACAGGATCGGGCAATCAGCCCCAGCATTTT. Translated, it gives CASSSGTGSGNQPQHF.